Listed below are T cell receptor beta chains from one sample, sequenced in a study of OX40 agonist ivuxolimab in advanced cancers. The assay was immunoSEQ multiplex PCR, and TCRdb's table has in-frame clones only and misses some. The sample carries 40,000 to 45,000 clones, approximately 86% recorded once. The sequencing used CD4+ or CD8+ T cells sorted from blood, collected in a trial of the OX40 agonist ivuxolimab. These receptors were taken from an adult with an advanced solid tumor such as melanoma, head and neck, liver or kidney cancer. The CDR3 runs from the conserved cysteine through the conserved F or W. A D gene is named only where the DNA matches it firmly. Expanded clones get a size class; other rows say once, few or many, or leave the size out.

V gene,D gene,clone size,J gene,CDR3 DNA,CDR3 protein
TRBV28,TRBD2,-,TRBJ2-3,TGTGCCAGCAGTTTAGTGAGCAGACTAGCGGGGGGACAAGACACAGATACGCAGTATTTT,CASSLVSRLAGGQDTDTQYF
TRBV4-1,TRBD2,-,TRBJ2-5,TGCGCCAGCAGCGTCCGCGGAGCGGGAGCCCAAGAGACCCAGTACTTC,CASSVRGAGAQETQYF
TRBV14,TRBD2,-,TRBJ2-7,TGTGCCAGCAGCCAAGATCAAGGGATCGGGACTAGCGGGAGGTCCTTCGACGAGCAGTACTTC,CASSQDQGIGTSGRSFDEQYF
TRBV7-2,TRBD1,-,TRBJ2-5,TGTGCCAGCAACCCCGGGACAGGGGGCGAAGAGACCCAGTACTTC,CASNPGTGGEETQYF
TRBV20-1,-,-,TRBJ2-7,TGCAGTGCCTCACAGCAGTACGAGCAGTACTTC,CSASQQYEQYF
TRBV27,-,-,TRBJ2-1,TGTGCCAGCGCAGGGGGGGGTAGAAGAAATGAGCAGTTCTTC,CASAGGGRRNEQFF
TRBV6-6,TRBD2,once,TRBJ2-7,TGTGCCAGCAGTGAGGGACTAGCGGGAGCATACGAGCAGTACTTC,CASSEGLAGAYEQYF
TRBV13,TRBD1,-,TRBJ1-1,TGTGCCAGCAGCTCGTACAGGGGGCTGGATACTGAAGCTTTCTTT,CASSSYRGLDTEAFF
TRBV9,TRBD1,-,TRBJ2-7,TGTGCCAGCAGCGTAGTGACAGGGGGCGGCTACGAGCAGTACTTC,CASSVVTGGGYEQYF
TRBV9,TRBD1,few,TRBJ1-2,TGTGCCAGCAGCGCACTATCCCAGGGGGCGGTTAACTATGGCTACACCTTC,CASSALSQGAVNYGYTF
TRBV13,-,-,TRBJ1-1,TGTGCCAGCAGCCGAAGATATGAAGCTTTCTTT,CASSRRYEAFF
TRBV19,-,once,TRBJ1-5,TGTGCCAGTAGTATCCCCGGGCAAATCAATCAGCCCCAGCATTTT,CASSIPGQINQPQHF
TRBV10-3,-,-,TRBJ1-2,TGTGCCATCAGTGAGACCGGGAAGGGGAATGGCTACACCTTC,CAISETGKGNGYTF
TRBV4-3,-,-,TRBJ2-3,TGCGCCAGCAGCTCAGGAGGCACAGATACGCAGTATTTT,CASSSGGTDTQYF
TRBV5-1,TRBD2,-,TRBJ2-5,TGCGCCAGCAGCTTGGAGCTAGCGGGGGCAGCCCAAGAGACCCAGTACTTC,CASSLELAGAAQETQYF
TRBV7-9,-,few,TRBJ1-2,TGTGCCAGCAGCTTCGGGCGAAACTATGGCTACACCTTC,CASSFGRNYGYTF
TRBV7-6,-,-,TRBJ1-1,TGTGCCAGCAGCTTAGGGGAGGCAGGGACCACTGAAGCTTTCTTT,CASSLGEAGTTEAFF
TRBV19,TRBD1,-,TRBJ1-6,TGTGCCAGTAGTGGGGACAGGGGGGATTCACCCCTCCACTTT,CASSGDRGDSPLHF
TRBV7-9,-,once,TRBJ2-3,TGTGCCAGCAGCTTCCGGGACTCCGCGGATACGCAGTATTTT,CASSFRDSADTQYF
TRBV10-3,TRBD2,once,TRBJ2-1,TGTGCCATCAGGGGACTAGCGATCTACAATGAGCAGTTCTTC,CAIRGLAIYNEQFF
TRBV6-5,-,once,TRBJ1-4,TGTGCCAGCAGTCCGAAGCGGCGGCTCAATGAAAAACTGTTTTTT,CASSPKRRLNEKLFF
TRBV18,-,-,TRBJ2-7,TGTGCCAGCTCATCGACTCGACAGGACGCCTACGAGCAGTACTTC,CASSSTRQDAYEQYF
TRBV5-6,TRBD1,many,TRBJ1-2,TGTGCCAGCAGCTCCTCGACAGGGTTTTATTCGAACTATGGCTACACCTTC,CASSSSTGFYSNYGYTF
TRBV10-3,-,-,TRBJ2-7,TGTGCCATCAGCGACTTAAACCCGGACACCACAACCTACGAGCAGTACTTC,CAISDLNPDTTTYEQYF
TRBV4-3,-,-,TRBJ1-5,TGCGCCAGCAGCCCAACAGTTTTGGGCAATCAGCCCCAGCATTTT,CASSPTVLGNQPQHF
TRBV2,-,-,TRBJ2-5,TGTGCCAGCAGTGACAAGGGGATTGGTGGAGAGACCCAGTACTTC,CASSDKGIGGETQYF
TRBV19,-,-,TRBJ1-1,TGTGCCAGTAGTATAAACGGGAACACTGAAGCTTTCTTT,CASSINGNTEAFF
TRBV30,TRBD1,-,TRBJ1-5,TGTGCCTGGAGGGACAGGGGGGATCAGCCCCAGCATTTT,CAWRDRGDQPQHF
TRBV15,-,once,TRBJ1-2,TGTGCCACCAGTAAGGCGGTTCCCGCGGGCTATGGCTACACCTTC,CATSKAVPAGYGYTF
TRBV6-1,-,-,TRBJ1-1,TGTGCCAGCAGTGAAGATGCGGGGTCCACTGAAGCTTTCTTT,CASSEDAGSTEAFF
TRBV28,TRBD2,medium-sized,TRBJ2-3,TGTGCCAGCAGTTTATCTAGCGGGGGATCAGATACGCAGTATTTT,CASSLSSGGSDTQYF
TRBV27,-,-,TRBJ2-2,TGTGCCAGCAGTTCCGGGCGGGCCGGGGAGCTGTTTTTT,CASSSGRAGELFF
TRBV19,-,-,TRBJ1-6,TGTGCCAGTAGCCAAGGGGTGACCCTTCCCGGGAAGTCCTATAATTCACCCCTCCACTTT,CASSQGVTLPGKSYNSPLHF
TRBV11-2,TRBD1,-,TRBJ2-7,TGTGCCAGCAGTTACGGGACAGGACCTTCCTACGAGCAGTACTTC,CASSYGTGPSYEQYF
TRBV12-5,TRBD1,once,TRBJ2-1,TGTGCTAGTGGTTTGGGTCGGACAGGGGGCCAATTCTCCTACAATGAGCAGTTCTTC,CASGLGRTGGQFSYNEQFF
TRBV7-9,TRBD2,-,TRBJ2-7,TGTGCCAGCAGCCCCGGACTAGTACACGAGCAGTACTTC,CASSPGLVHEQYF
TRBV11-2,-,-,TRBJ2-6,TGTGCCAGCAGCTACAGCTCTGGGGCCAACGTCCTGACTTTC,CASSYSSGANVLTF
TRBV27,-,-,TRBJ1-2,TGTGCCAGCAGTCCCCGTGGGACCGTCTCCTATGGCTACACCTTC,CASSPRGTVSYGYTF
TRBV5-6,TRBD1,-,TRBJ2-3,TGTGCCAGCAGCTTGGCGGGACAGTTCATAATGACGCAGTATTTT,CASSLAGQFIMTQYF
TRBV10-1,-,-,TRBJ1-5,TGCGCCAGCAGTGGGGGTTTTGTCCAGCCCCAGCATTTT,CASSGGFVQPQHF
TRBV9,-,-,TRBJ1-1,TGTGCCAGCAGCACGACGAGAGGTACTGAAGCTTTCTTT,CASSTTRGTEAFF
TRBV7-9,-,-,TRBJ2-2,TGTGCCAGCAGCTTTTATTTTTCCGGGGAGCTGTTTTTT,CASSFYFSGELFF
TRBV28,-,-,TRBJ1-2,TGTGCCAGCAGTTTGAGGAGTGGCTACACCTTC,CASSLRSGYTF
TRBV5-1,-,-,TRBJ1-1,TGCGCCAGCAGCTTGCAGCCTTCGGGGGGAATTACTGAAGCTTTCTTT,CASSLQPSGGITEAFF
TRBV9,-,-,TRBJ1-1,TGTGCCAGCAGCCTGGGGACGGTGAACACTGAAGCTTTCTTT,CASSLGTVNTEAFF
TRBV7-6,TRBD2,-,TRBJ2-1,TGTGCCAGCAGCTTAGATGGCGGGGGGGCCAATGAGCAGTTCTTC,CASSLDGGGANEQFF
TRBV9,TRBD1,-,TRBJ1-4,TGTGCCAGCAGCGCGGACAGGGCTCCAACTAATGAAAAACTGTTTTTT,CASSADRAPTNEKLFF
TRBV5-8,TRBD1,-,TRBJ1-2,TGTGCCAGCACGACAGGGAGGGTATTGCTCGGCTACACCTTC,CASTTGRVLLGYTF
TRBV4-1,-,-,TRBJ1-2,TGCGCCAGCAGCCCTCTGGGGCCCTATGGCTACACCTTC,CASSPLGPYGYTF
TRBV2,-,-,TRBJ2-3,TGTGCCAGCAGTGAGGTATGGCAGCACACAGATACGCAGTATTTT,CASSEVWQHTDTQYF
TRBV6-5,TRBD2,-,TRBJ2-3,TGTGCCAGCAGTTACTCGTTAGGGACTAGCGCAGATACGCAGTATTTT,CASSYSLGTSADTQYF
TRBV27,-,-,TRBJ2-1,TGTGCCAGCAGTTTATCTGGCGGAAATTCCTACAATGAGCAGTTCTTC,CASSLSGGNSYNEQFF
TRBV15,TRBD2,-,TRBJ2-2,TGTGCCACCAGCAGAGATCCCAGCGGGGGGCTCGTTACCGGGGAGCTGTTTTTT,CATSRDPSGGLVTGELFF